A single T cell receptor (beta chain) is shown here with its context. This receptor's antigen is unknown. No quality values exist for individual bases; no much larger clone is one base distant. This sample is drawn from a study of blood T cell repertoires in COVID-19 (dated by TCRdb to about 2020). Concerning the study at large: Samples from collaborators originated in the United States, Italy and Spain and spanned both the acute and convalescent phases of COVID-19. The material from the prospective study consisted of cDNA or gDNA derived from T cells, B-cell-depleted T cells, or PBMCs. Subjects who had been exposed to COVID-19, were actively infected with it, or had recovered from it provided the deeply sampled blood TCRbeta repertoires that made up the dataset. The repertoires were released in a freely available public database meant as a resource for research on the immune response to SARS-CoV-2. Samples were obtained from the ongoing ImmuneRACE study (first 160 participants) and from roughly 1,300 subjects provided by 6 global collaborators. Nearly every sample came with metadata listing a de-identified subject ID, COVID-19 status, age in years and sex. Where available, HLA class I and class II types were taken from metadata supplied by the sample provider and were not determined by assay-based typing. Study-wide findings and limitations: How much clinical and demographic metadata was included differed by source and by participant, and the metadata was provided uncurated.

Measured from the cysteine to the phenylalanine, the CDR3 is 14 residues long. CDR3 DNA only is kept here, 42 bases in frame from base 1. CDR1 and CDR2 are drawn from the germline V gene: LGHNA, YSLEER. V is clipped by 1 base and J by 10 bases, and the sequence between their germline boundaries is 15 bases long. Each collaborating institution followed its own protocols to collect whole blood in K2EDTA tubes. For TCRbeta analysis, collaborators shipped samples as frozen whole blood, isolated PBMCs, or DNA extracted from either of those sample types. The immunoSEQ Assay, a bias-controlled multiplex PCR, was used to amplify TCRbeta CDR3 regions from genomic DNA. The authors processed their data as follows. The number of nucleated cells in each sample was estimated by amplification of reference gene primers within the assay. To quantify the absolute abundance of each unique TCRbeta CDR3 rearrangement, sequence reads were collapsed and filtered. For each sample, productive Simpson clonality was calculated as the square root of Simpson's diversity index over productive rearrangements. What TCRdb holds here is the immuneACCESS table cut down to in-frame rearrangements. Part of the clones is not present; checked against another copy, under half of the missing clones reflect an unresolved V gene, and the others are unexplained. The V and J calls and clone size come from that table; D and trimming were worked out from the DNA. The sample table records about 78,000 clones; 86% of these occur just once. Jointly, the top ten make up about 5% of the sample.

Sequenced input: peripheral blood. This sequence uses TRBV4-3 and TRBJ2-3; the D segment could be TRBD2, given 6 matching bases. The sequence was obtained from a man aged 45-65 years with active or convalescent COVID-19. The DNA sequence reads TGCGCCAGCAGCCAAGCGATGCGGGGTCAGGCGCAGTATTTT. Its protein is CASSQAMRGQAQYF.